The clone carrying this T cell receptor (beta chain) was counted only a few times. Trimming took 3 bases from V and 1 from J; bases not matched to a gene: 12. This CDR3 is built from 18 residues. Germline CDR1 and CDR2: LNHDA and SQIVND (reference sequence). This sample's time point: persistent/refractory GD, antithyroid drugs over 5 years with positive TRAb. RNA from PBMCs was the source of the TCR library. Graves' disease was diagnosed by American Thyroid Association guidelines. This entry is derived from a study of regulatory T cells in long-lasting Graves disease. Researchers made TCR beta libraries by using iRepertoire HTBI primers and running Arm-PCR on CDR3 regions. TCRdb called the multiplex PCR reads again in MiXCR, with one record for every CDR3 protein. This table holds about 470,000 distinct CDR3 sequences, under 25% found once.

The receptor comes from a female donor with Graves disease. Sequencing was performed on peripheral blood mononuclear cells (PBMCs), taken when the disease was refractory, from a patient treated with antithyroid drugs. The genes are TRBV19 and TRBJ1-1; 9 nucleotides match TRBD1. Here the CDR3 reads CASSILEGQGKENTEAFF. CDR3 coding DNA: TGTGCCAGTAGTATCCTAGAGGGACAGGGAAAGGAGAACACTGAAGCTTTCTTT.